This T cell receptor beta chain came from a study of cytomegalovirus exposure and HLA in healthy donors. Study in general: Genetic ancestry analysis placed 81% of the 350 to 500 donors that were genotyped in the Caucasian-associated cluster.

Study findings and constraints: The classifier was said to identify cytomegalovirus status with high specificity and sensitivity. In a later analysis, several top co-occurrence clusters appeared linked to parvovirus B19, influenza, CMV and Epstein-Barr virus. It was 160 or so TCR beta chains that were listed as cytomegalovirus-associated.

CDR1 is SGHDT, CDR2 YYEEEE, per germline. The CDR3 contains 15 residues. With 1 base clipped from V and 2 bases from J, the junction kept 5 bases outside the gene matches. Primers included in the PCR were 60 Vbeta and 13 Jbeta primers. Produced via immunoSEQ multiplex PCR; TCRdb's table is partial and in-frame only. The repertoire includes fewer than 100,000 clones, over 60% of them detected once, and around 15% sits in the top ten. On this clone itself: What it binds is not known.

The sequenced material came from PBMCs. This clonotype originated in a man aged 55 to 70 in good health and CMV-seropositive. This chain connects TRBV5-6 to TRBJ2-5, with 7 bases fitting TRBD1. CDR3 coding DNA: TGTGCCAGCAGCTTGATGGGACAGTTTCAAGAGACCCAGTACTTC. It encodes CASSLMGQFQETQYF. The whole variable domain, remainder taken from reference TRBV5-6 and TRBJ2-5, is DAGVTQSPTHLIKTRGQQVTLRCSPKSGHDTVSWYQQALGQGPQFIFQYYEEEERQRGNFPDRFSGHQFPNYSSELNVNALLLGDSALYLCASSLMGQFQETQYFGPGTRLLVL.